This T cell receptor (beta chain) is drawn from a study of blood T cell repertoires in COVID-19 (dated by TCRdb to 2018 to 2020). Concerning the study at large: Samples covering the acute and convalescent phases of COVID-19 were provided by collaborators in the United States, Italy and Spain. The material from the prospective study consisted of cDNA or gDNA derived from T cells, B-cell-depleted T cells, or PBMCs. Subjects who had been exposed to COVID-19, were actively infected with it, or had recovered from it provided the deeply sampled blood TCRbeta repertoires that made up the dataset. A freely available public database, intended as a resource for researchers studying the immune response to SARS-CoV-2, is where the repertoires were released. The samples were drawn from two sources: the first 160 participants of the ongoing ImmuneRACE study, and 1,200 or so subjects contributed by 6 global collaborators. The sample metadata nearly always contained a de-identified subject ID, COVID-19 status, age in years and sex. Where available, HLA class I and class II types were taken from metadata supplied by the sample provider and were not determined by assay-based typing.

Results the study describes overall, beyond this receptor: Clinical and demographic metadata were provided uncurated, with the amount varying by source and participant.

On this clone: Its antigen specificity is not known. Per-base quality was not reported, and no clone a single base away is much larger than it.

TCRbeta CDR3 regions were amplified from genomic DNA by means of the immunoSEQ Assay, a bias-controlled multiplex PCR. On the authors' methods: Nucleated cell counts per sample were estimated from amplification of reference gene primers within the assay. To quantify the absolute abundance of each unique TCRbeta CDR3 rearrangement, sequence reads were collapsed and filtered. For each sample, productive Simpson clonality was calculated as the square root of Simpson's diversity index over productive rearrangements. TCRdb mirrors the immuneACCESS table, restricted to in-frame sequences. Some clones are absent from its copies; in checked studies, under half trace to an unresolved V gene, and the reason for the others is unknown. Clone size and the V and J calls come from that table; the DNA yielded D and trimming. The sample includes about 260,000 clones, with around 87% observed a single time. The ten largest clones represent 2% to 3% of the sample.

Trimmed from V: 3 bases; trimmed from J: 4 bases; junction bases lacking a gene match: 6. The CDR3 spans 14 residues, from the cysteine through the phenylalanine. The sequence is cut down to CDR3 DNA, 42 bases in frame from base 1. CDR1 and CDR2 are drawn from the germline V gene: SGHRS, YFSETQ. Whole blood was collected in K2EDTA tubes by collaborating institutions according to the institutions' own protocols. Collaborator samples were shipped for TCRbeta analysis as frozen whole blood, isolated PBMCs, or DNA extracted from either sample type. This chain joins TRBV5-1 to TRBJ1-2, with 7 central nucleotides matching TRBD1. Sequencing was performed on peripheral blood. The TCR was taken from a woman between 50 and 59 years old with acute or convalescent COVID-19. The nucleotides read TGCGCCAGCAGCTCAATAGGGGACAGCTATGGCTACACCTTC. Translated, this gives CASSSIGDSYGYTF.